One sample yielded the 22 T cell receptor beta chains listed below, sequenced in a study of technical replicates of blood from several donors. Clones were sequenced by immunoSEQ multiplex PCR, and TCRdb holds only the in-frame ones, with some missing. The sample holds tens of thousands of clones, about nine tenths seen once. Sequences were obtained from T cells isolated from PBMCs. All receptors derive from a human donor in good health.

The chain is built from TRBV5-1 and TRBJ2-3; the D is unclear. The CDR3 is 15 amino acids. V was shortened by 4 bases and J by 0 bases, with 12 bases between the two germline ends. Germline V CDR1 and CDR2: SGHRS, YFSETQ. CDR3 protein: CASSPRVASTDTQYF. CDR3 in DNA: TGCGCCAGCAGCCCTCGGGTCGCTAGCACAGATACGCAGTATTTT. The complete variable domain, with remaining parts taken from reference TRBV5-1 and TRBJ2-3, reads KAGVTQTPRYLIKTRGQQVTLSCSPISGHRSVSWYQQTPGQGLQFLFEYFSETQRNKGNFPGRFSGRQFSNSRSEMNVSTLELGDSALYLCASSPRVASTDTQYFGPGTRLTVL.

The gene calls are TRBV29-1 and TRBJ2-3; D gene ambiguous. V lost 5 bases and J 3 bases, leaving 3 bases between the germline ends. Germline CDR1 reads SQVTM; CDR2 reads ANQGSEA. This CDR3 contains 10 residues. CDR3 amino acids: CSVPTDTQYF. In DNA, the CDR3 is TGCAGCGTTCCTACAGATACGCAGTATTTT.

V usage is TRBV6-1 and J usage is TRBJ1-2; D is unclear. Per germline, CDR1 MNHNS and CDR2 SASEGT. The CDR3 is 11 residues long. The V end was cut by 6 bases, the J end by 6 bases, with 8 bases between. DNA for the CDR3: TGTGCCAGCAGGAAAACAGATGGCTACACCTTC. This gives the protein CASRKTDGYTF.

This chain links TRBV7-8 with TRBJ2-7; perhaps TRBD1 as D (5 bases). In germline, CDR1 is SGHVS, CDR2 FQNEAQ. The CDR3 spans 14 residues. V lost 4 bases to trimming and J lost 2 bases, with 12 bases between them. The chain's CDR3 is CASSSPRQTYEQYF. The CDR3 nucleotides are TGTGCCAGCAGCTCGCCTCGACAGACCTACGAGCAGTACTTC.

The CDR3 is CASSPALGDGYTF. The CDR3 DNA reads as TGTGCCAGCAGCCCGGCCTTGGGCGATGGCTACACCTTC. The V call is TRBV9, the J call TRBJ1-2; no clear D gene. Germline-derived CDR1 and CDR2 are SGDLS and YYNGEE. This CDR3 spans 13 amino acids. Between the trimmed V and J ends, which lost 4 bases and 6 bases, there was a span of 13 bases.

This chain links TRBV5-8 with TRBJ2-5; 9 bases match TRBD2. In germline, CDR1 is SGHTS, CDR2 YDEGEE. The CDR3 runs 16 residues. The V gene end was trimmed by 4 bases and the J gene end by 5 bases; junction bases not matched to a gene: 12. The CDR3 nucleotides are TGTGCCAGCAGCCCCCCTGCAGCGGGGGGCTTGGAGACCCAGTACTTC. It encodes CASSPPAAGGLETQYF.

The sample holds one count of this clone. The chain recombines TRBV4-1 with TRBJ1-2; weak D call: TRBD1 (5 bases). CDR1 is MGHRA, CDR2 YSYEKL, per germline. The CDR3 spans 16 residues. Deletions cut 0 bases from V and 3 bases from J, with 14 bases between. CDR3 loop: CASSQEISEGHYGYTF. CDR3 sequence (DNA): TGCGCCAGCAGCCAAGAGATCTCGGAGGGGCACTATGGCTACACCTTC.

This chain links TRBV28 with TRBJ1-3, with 8 nucleotides matching TRBD1. This CDR3 spans 18 amino acids. CDR1 is MDHEN, CDR2 SYDVKM, per germline. The junction had 15 bases not matched to a gene; V was cut back by 5 bases and J by 3 bases. The CDR3 region has the DNA TGTGCCAGCAGTCTACGCCCTGGGACAGGTGCCGTTGGAAACACCATATATTTT. This translates into CASSLRPGTGAVGNTIYF.

The chain links TRBV5-5 to TRBJ1-3, with D hard to call. CDR3 length: 15 residues. CDR1 is SGHKS and CDR2 is YYEKEE in the germline V gene (reference sequence). Trimming removed 4 bases at V and 0 bases at J, with 11 bases between. The CDR3 region is CASSQRQNSGNTIYF. DNA for the CDR3: TGTGCCAGCAGCCAGAGACAAAACTCTGGAAACACCATATATTTT.

V usage is TRBV7-8 and J usage is TRBJ1-3; D unresolved. The CDR3 covers 19 residues. V lost 2 bases and J 5 bases, leaving 25 bases between the germline ends. Germline loops: CDR1 SGHVS, CDR2 FQNEAQ. The CDR3 loop reads CASSLFEGRKIIFRNTIYF. Here the CDR3 DNA reads TGTGCCAGCAGCTTATTCGAGGGCAGGAAAATAATTTTCAGAAACACCATATATTTT.

This chain joins TRBV5-1 and TRBJ2-7, with 9 bases lining up with TRBD1. The ends lost 5 bases at V and 5 bases at J; junction bases unmatched: 5. The CDR3 runs 13 residues. The germline CDR1 and CDR2 sequences are SGHRS and YFSETQ. This chain's CDR3 is CASSPDRGNEQYF. The CDR3, as DNA: TGCGCCAGCAGTCCGGACAGGGGAAACGAGCAGTACTTC.

The chain has TRBV19 and TRBJ1-1; D is perhaps TRBD1 (6 bases). V lost 6 bases to trimming and J lost 5 bases, with 13 bases between them. Germline values: CDR1 LNHDA, CDR2 SQIVND (reference sequence). CDR3 length: 13 residues. CDR3 DNA: TGTGCCAGTAGGGTTATGGGGGCGACTGAAGCTTTCTTT. Residues: CASRVMGATEAFF.

The rearrangement joins TRBV7-9 to TRBJ1-6; D gene unclear. This CDR3 has 14 residues. Per germline, CDR1 SEHNR and CDR2 FQNEAQ (reference sequence). The V gene lost 6 bases and the J gene lost 6 bases, with 12 bases spanning the gap. CDR3 loop: CASRLTGGNSPLHF. The CDR3, as DNA: TGTGCCAGCAGATTAACGGGAGGTAATTCACCCCTCCACTTT.

This CDR3 reads CATRHWGESSQPQHF. The CDR3 DNA follows: TGTGCCACAAGGCACTGGGGGGAGAGTAGTCAGCCCCAGCATTTT. The gene calls are TRBV15 and TRBJ1-5; weak D call: TRBD1 (5 bases). The germline CDR1 and CDR2 sequences are LNHNV and YYDKDF (reference sequence). The CDR3 extends over 15 amino acids. The V end lost 9 bases, the J end lost 6 bases, and 21 bases lay between the germline ends.

This chain links TRBV10-2 with TRBJ2-3; D remains ambiguous. The V and J ends lost 6 bases and 0 bases respectively, with 7 bases between them. Germline V gene lookup returns CDR1 WSHSY and CDR2 SAAADI. This CDR3 is 13 amino acids long. CDR3 sequence: CASRVSSTDTQYF. CDR3 DNA sequence: TGCGCCAGCAGGGTCAGTAGCACAGATACGCAGTATTTT.

This chain links TRBV11-1 with TRBJ1-2; 10 nucleotides match TRBD1. Per the germline V gene, CDR1 is SGHAT and CDR2 is FQDESV (reference sequence). V dropped 5 bases and J dropped 7; count of bases not matched to a gene: 4. The CDR3 contains 13 residues. CDR3 nucleotides: TGTGCCAGCAGCCCAGGGACAGGGGTTGGCTACACCTTC. It specifies CASSPGTGVGYTF.

V is TRBV4-1 and J is TRBJ1-6, with D perhaps TRBD1 (5 bases). Per the germline V gene, CDR1 is MGHRA and CDR2 is YSYEKL. This CDR3 has 16 amino acids. Trimming stripped 3 bases from V and 7 bases from J, with 16 bases between. The CDR3, as DNA: TGCGCCAGCAGCCAGTTCGGGCAGGGTAACAATTCACCCCTCCACTTT. This codes for CASSQFGQGNNSPLHF.

The V call is TRBV4-1, the J call TRBJ2-3, with TRBD1 matching over 8 bases. Germline V CDR1 and CDR2: MGHRA, YSYEKL. The CDR3 length is 16 residues. V shed 0 bases, J shed 4 bases, and the junction held 6 bases outside the gene matches. The DNA for the CDR3 is TGCGCCAGCAGCCAAGAACGACAGGGGTCCCCAGATACGCAGTATTTT. It is translated as CASSQERQGSPDTQYF.

The V and J genes are TRBV18 and TRBJ2-7, with 8 bases that match TRBD1. Germline CDR1 KGHSH, CDR2 LQKENI. The CDR3 consists of 15 residues. With 5 bases clipped from V and 2 bases from J, the junction kept 8 bases outside the gene matches. This CDR3 is CASSSYQGAAYEQYF. The CDR3 coding sequence is TGTGCCAGCTCATCATACCAGGGGGCAGCCTACGAGCAGTACTTC.

The sample holds one count of this clone. The gene calls are TRBV5-5 and TRBJ1-5; D gene uncertain. Germline CDR1 SGHKS, CDR2 YYEKEE (reference sequence). Deletions cut 7 bases from V and 9 bases from J, with 29 bases between. This CDR3 spans 17 amino acids. The CDR3 region has the DNA TGTGCCAGCCCGACACCAGGTCCCAACCTGAAGAAGCCGCCCCAGCATTTT. This gives the protein CASPTPGPNLKKPPQHF.

This clone was recorded only once. The CDR3 DNA reads TGCGCCAGCAGCTTGGAAGGGGGACCACTCGCCGCCGGGGAGCTGTTTTTT. It specifies CASSLEGGPLAAGELFF. The V and J genes are TRBV5-1 and TRBJ2-2, with a weak D call TRBD1 (6 bases). The CDR3 covers 17 residues. V lost 0 bases and J lost 6, with 18 bases in between. Germline V CDR1 and CDR2: SGHRS, YFSETQ.

The genes are TRBV10-1 and TRBJ2-1; 9 bases agree with TRBD2. The CDR3 is 15 residues long. The V segment lost 3 bases and the J segment 12 bases; nucleotides outside the gene matches: 12. Per germline, CDR1 WNHNN and CDR2 SYGVQD (reference sequence). CDR3 amino acids: CASSDDNAGGPRQFF. The CDR3 region has the DNA TGCGCCAGCAGTGATGATAATGCGGGGGGGCCCAGGCAGTTCTTC.